Listed here is a single T cell receptor (beta chain). What antigen it recognizes has not been identified. Base quality data are lacking; no much larger clone is found one base away. The sample's time point, from its label and the paper: cycle 2 day 1 (C2D1) of nivolumab. Every trial patient had relapsed following autologous stem cell transplantation, and prior brentuximab vedotin exposure was what differed among cohorts A, B and C. The trial cohort included 55 to 60 patients with relapsed/refractory classical Hodgkin lymphoma, and each patient had a best overall response of complete response, partial response or progressive disease. Trial patients were treated with single-agent nivolumab in the multi-cohort phase II CheckMate 205 trial. An independent review committee assessed best overall response by applying the 2007 International Working Group response criteria. Trial PBMCs were collected immediately before nivolumab initiation (C1D1) and during therapy at cycle 2 day 1 and cycle 4 day 1. Peripheral blood was collected in 8 mL Vacutainer Cell Preparation Tubes, from which PBMCs were isolated by centrifugation and then cryopreserved.

The Qiagen DNeasy kit was used to extract genomic DNA both from unsorted PBMCs and from the negatively selected CD4+ and CD8+ fractions. Using primers that anneal to V and J segments, immunoSEQ multiplex PCR amplified the TCR beta CDR3 regions. Amplification bias was minimized using a synthetic immune receptor repertoire, and residual bias was removed computationally after sequencing. Turning to the authors' computational methods: Custom Python scripts were used to quantify repertoire diversity as the Shannon entropy index. The unsorted, CD4+ and CD8+ repertoires were each analyzed separately, with the exception of combined analyses, where CD4+ and CD8+ sequences were merged in silico. A clone was considered expanded if an increase in frequency of at least 2-fold after treatment relative to C1D1 was found, and a pseudocount of 0.5 was applied to clones undetected at baseline. Clones with 0 or 1 copy at C1D1 were classified as singleton clones, and clones with 2 or more copies were classified as non-singleton clones. Clones expanded in unsorted samples were annotated as CD4+, CD8+ or unknown by matching protein sequences in sorted samples from the same patient. Wilcoxon tests on paired samples were used to test diversity changes from C1D1 to C4D1. The source is immuneACCESS, and TCRdb retained only in-frame sequences with V and J called. Part of the clones is not carried over; for the studies checked, unresolved V genes explain less than half of this, and the remainder is unexplained. V, J and clone size reflect that table, while D and trimming were determined from the DNA. Here the sample has some 150,000 clones; less than 80% occur a single time. The top ten constitute about 9.3% of the sample.

The sample originates from a study of PD-1 blockade in classical Hodgkin lymphoma (dated by TCRdb to about 2020). For the wider study: Nivolumab dosing was 3 mg/kg intravenously every 2 weeks, continuing until either disease progression or unacceptable toxicity. To define a peripheral blood immune signature of response to PD-1 blockade in classical Hodgkin lymphoma, the study combined TCR beta sequencing with CyTOF. What the work shows at the level of the full study, not this receptor alone: Diversity was lower in patients who began nivolumab less than 1 year after ASCT, so these patients were left out of later analyses to avoid confounding by immune reconstitution. Baseline diversity similar to that of newly diagnosed patients was observed in trial patients achieving complete response, whereas significantly lower diversity was observed in partial responders and progressors. The study was limited to a single clinical trial cohort, and causes of repertoire differences, possibly disease activity or prior therapy, remained undefined. Newly diagnosed patients were reported to have lower baseline TCR diversity than healthy donors, and relapsed/refractory patients were reported to have lower baseline TCR diversity still. By C4D1, a significant rise was seen in CD4+ TCR diversity but not in CD8+ TCR diversity (p=0.0027 vs p=0.16), and the rise was most apparent among complete responders (p=0.02).

From the germline V gene, CDR1 is MRHNA and CDR2 is SNTAGT. V was cut back by 3 bases and J by 4 bases, leaving a gap of 24 bases between them. Inclusive of the bounding cysteine and phenylalanine, the CDR3 is 19 residues long. Only the CDR3 region is kept as DNA, spanning 57 bases read in frame from base 1. Sequenced here: peripheral blood mononuclear cells (PBMCs), sampled before the second cycle of nivolumab. The rearrangement joined TRBV6-4 to TRBJ1-4; the D gene identity is not certain. This sequence was found in a human donor with classical Hodgkin lymphoma. The CDR3 corresponds to CASSELKGAWTENNEKLFF. The sequenced DNA: TGTGCCAGCAGTGAATTAAAAGGAGCTTGGACGGAAAATAATGAAAAACTGTTTTTT.